This T cell receptor beta chain appears in the sequencing data of a study of immune evolution from preneoplasia to lung adenocarcinoma. Assay: immunoSEQ multiplex PCR; the TCRdb copy retains only in-frame clones and omits some. In the table there are over 3,500 clones, around 78% of which are singletons. Between the trimmed V and J ends, which lost 3 bases and 3 bases, there was a span of 10 bases. This CDR3 spans 13 amino acids. Per germline, CDR1 SGDLS and CDR2 YYNGEE. The chain links TRBV9 to TRBJ2-7, with a tentative D call TRBD1 (6 bases). Sequencing was done on a sample of FFPE minimally invasive lung adenocarcinoma tissue. This TCR was sampled from a person between 70 and 80 years old with lung adenocarcinoma. The CDR3 here is CASSAQQGYEQYF. CDR3 nucleotides: TGTGCCAGCAGCGCCCAACAGGGCTACGAGCAGTACTTC.